The clone carrying this T cell receptor (beta chain) was detected once. The data were obtained in a study of blood T cell repertoires in COVID-19. Study as a whole: Nucleic acid was either cDNA or gDNA, and it came from T cells, B-cell-depleted T cells, or PBMCs.

The protocol was immunoSEQ multiplex PCR, while the TCRdb copy is restricted to in-frame clones and leaves out a portion. The sample lists about 57,000 clones; about four fifths were seen once. The CDR3 spans 16 residues. Between the trimmed V and J ends, which lost 6 bases and 2 bases, there was a span of 20 bases. The germline gives CDR1 KGHSH, CDR2 LQKENI. The receptor was isolated from a woman aged 60-75 years with acute or convalescent COVID-19. Input material: peripheral blood. The chain recombines TRBV18 with TRBJ2-7; a possible D gene is TRBD2 (7 bases). The CDR3 bases are TGTGCCAGCTCTCCTATGAGGGGGGGAGCAGCCTACGAGCAGTACTTC. Encoded protein: CASSPMRGGAAYEQYF.